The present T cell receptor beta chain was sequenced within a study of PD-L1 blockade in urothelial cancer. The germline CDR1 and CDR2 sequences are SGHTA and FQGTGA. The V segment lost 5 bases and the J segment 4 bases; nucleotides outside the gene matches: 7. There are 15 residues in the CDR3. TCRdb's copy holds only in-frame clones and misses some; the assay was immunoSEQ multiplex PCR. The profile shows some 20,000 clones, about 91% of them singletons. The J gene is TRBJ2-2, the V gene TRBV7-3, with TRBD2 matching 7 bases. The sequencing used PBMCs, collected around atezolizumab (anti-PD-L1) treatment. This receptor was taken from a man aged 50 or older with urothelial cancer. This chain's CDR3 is CASSQSGTLTGELFF. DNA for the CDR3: TGTGCCAGCAGCCAAAGCGGGACCCTCACCGGGGAGCTGTTTTTT.